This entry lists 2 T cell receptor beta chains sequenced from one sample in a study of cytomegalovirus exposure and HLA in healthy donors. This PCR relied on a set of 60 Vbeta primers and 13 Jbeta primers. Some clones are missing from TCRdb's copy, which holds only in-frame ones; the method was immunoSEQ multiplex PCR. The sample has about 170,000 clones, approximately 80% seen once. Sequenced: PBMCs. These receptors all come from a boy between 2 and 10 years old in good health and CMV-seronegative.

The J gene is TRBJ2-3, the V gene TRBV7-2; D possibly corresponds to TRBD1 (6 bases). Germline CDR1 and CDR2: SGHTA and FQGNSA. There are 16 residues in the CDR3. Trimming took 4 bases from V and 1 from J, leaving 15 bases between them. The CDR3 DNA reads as TGTGCCAGCAGCTACTCATGGACAGCGGGCACAGATACGCAGTATTTT. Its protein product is CASSYSWTAGTDTQYF.

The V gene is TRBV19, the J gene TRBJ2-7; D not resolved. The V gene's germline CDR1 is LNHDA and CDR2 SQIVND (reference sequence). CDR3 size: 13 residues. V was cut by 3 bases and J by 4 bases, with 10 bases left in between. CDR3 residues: CASSITDGYEQYV. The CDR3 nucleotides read TGTGCCAGTAGTATTACAGACGGTTACGAGCAGTACGTC.